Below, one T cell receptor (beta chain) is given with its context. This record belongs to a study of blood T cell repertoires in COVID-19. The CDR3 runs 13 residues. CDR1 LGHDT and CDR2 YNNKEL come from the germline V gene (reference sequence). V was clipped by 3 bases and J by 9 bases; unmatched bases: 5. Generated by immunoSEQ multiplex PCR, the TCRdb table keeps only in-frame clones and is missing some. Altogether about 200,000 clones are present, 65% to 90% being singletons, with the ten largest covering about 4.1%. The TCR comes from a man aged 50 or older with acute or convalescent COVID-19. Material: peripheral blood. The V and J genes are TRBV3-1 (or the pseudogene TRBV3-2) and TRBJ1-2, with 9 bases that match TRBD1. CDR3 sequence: CASSQGQGGSYTF. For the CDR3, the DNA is TGTGCCAGCAGCCAGGGACAGGGAGGAAGCTACACCTTC.